What follows describes a single T cell receptor beta chain. Other DNA sequences within the sample encode an identical CDR3. The sample is drawn from a study of blood T cell repertoires in COVID-19. The CDR3 contains 15 residues. Per germline, CDR1 SEHNR and CDR2 FQNEAQ (reference sequence). The junction had 0 bases not matched to a gene; V was cut back by 3 bases and J by 0 bases. Original data processing: Nucleated cell number was recorded as an estimate derived from reference gene primer amplification. Some clones are missing from TCRdb's copy, which holds only in-frame ones; the method was immunoSEQ multiplex PCR. V, J and clone size were drawn from that table, and D and trimming were deduced from the DNA. Here the sample spans some 39,000 clones, 65% to 80% being singletons.

The specimen sequenced was peripheral blood. This receptor was identified in a man older than 75 with acute or convalescent COVID-19. The chain uses TRBV7-9 and TRBJ2-1, with 9 bases identical to TRBD1. This CDR3 is CASSLTGGSYNEQFF. The DNA of the CDR3 is TGTGCCAGCAGCTTGACAGGGGGCTCCTACAATGAGCAGTTCTTC.